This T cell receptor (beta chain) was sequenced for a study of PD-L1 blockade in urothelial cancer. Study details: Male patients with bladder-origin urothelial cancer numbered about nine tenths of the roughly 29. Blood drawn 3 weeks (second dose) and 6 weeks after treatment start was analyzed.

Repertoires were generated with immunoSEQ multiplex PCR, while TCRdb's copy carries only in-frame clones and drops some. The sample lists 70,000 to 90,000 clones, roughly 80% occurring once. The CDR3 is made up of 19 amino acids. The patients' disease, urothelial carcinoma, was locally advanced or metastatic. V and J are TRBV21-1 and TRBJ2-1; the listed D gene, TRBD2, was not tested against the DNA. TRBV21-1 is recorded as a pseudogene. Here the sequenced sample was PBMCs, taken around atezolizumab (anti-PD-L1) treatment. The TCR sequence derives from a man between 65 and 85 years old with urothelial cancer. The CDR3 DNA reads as TGTGCCAGCAGCAACCCGGGGACTAGCGGGAGGGCCTGGGGCTATGAGCAGTTCTTC. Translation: CASSNPGTSGRAWGYEQFF.